This T cell receptor (beta chain) derives from a study of cytomegalovirus exposure and HLA in healthy donors. This clone was picked up a small number of times. Regarding donors, all were healthy bone marrow donors. Use of 60 Vbeta and 13 Jbeta primers characterized the PCR. Authors' methods: Around 10 million of the 60 million to 90 million unique TCR beta chains counted in a later analysis were shared. This table comes from immunoSEQ multiplex PCR, and its TCRdb copy is limited to in-frame clones, with some not included. For V, J and clone size, that table is used; D and trimming come from the DNA. The sample has 100,000 or so clones, approximately 80% seen once; the top ten hold approximately 11%. Trimming stripped 7 bases from V and 7 bases from J, with 13 bases between. CDR1 is MNHNS, CDR2 SASEGT, per germline. The CDR3 totals 12 residues.

Sequenced sample: PBMCs. This sequence joins TRBV6-1 and TRBJ1-1, with D possibly matching TRBD1 (6 bases). The TCR sequence derives from a man between 40 and 49 years old in good health and CMV-seropositive. The CDR3: CASMTGRFEAFF. In nucleotides, the CDR3 is TGTGCCAGCATGACAGGCCGATTTGAAGCTTTCTTT.